A single T cell receptor beta chain is shown here with its context. The germline CDR1 and CDR2 sequences are MNHNY and SVGAGI (reference sequence). The V end was cut by 7 bases, the J end by 2 bases, with 12 bases between. The CDR3 covers 14 residues. The entry originates in a study of cytomegalovirus exposure and HLA in healthy donors. It was with 60 Vbeta and 13 Jbeta primers that the PCR ran. This table comes from immunoSEQ multiplex PCR, and its TCRdb copy is limited to in-frame clones, with some not included. The data hold roughly 150,000 clones, with 65% to 70% observed a single time. The receptor comes from a man in his thirties or forties in good health and CMV-seropositive. The rearrangement links TRBV6-6 to TRBJ2-1; maybe TRBD2 (6 bases). Sample: PBMCs. The DNA of the CDR3 is TGTGCCAGCACCTTAGCGGTAACCTACAATGAGCAGTTCTTC. Protein product: CASTLAVTYNEQFF.